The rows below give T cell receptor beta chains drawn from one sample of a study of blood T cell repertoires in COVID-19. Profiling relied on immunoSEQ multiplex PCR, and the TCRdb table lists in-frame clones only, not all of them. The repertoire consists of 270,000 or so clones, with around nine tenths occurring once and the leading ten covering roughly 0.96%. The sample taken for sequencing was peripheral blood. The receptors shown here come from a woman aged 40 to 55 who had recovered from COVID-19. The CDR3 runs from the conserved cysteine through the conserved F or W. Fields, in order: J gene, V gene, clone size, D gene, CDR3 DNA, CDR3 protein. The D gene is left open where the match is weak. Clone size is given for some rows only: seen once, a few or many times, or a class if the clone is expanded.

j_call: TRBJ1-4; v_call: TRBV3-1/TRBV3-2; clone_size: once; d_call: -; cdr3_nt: TGTGCCAGCAGCCAAGTCCCCGTCAGGGGAGTTGGGACTAATGAAAAACTGTTTTTT; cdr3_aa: CASSQVPVRGVGTNEKLFF
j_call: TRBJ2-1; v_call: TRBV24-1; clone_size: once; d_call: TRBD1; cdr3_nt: TGTGCCACCGGGACAGCGAATGAGCAGTTCTTC; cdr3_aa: CATGTANEQFF
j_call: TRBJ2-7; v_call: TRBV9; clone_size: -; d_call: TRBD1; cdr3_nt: TGTGCCAGCAGCGTAAGTCAGGGGGTCGAGCAGTACTTC; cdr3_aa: CASSVSQGVEQYF
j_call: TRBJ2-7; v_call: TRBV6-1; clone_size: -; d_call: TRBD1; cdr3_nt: TGTGCCAGCAGTGAACTGGATGTGGGACAGGGGGGATACGAGCAGTACTTC; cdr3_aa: CASSELDVGQGGYEQYF
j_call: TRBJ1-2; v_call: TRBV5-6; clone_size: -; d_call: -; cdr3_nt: TGTGCCAGCAGCTGGTCGCGGGGCGGTGGCTACACCTTC; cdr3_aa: CASSWSRGGGYTF
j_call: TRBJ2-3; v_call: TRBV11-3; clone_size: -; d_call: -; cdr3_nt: TGTGCCAGCACCCCAGGCGTTAACGCCGGCACAGATACGCAGTATTTT; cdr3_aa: CASTPGVNAGTDTQYF
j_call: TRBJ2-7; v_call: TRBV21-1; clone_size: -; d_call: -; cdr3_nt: TGTGCCAGCACCAAGGGGGGACTAGCCTACGAGCAGTACTTC; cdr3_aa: CASTKGGLAYEQYF
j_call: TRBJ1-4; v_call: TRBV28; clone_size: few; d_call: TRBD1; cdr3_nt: TGTGCCAGCAGAACCGGGACAGCTAATGAAAAACTGTTTTTT; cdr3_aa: CASRTGTANEKLFF
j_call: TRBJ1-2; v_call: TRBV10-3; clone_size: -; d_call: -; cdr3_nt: TGTGCCACTGGGGGGAGCAACTATGGCTACACCTTC; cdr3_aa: CATGGSNYGYTF
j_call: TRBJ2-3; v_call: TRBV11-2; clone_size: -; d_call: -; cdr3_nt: TGTGCCAGCAGCTTAGACCTAGCGTCGGATACGCAGTATTTT; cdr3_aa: CASSLDLASDTQYF
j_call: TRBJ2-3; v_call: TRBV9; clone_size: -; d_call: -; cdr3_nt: TGTGCCAGCAGTCTAGCGTCTAGCACAGATACGCAGTATTTT; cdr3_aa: CASSLASSTDTQYF
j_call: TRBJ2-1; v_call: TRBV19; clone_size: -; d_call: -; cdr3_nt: TGTGCCACAAACTCCGACTACAATGAGCAGTTCTTC; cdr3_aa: CATNSDYNEQFF
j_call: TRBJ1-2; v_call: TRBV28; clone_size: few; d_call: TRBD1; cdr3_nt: TGTGCCAGCAGTAAAACGGACAGGGGGCGGGGCTACACCTTC; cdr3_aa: CASSKTDRGRGYTF
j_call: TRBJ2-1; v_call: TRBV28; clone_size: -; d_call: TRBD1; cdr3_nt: TGTGCCAGCAGTACCTACCGGGACAGGGTCGGAAAGGGGTGGGAAAAGGGGCAGTTCTTC; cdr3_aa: CASSTYRDRVGKGWEKGQFF
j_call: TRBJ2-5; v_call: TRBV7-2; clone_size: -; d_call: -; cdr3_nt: TGTGCCAGCAGCCGTTCTCACGGTCAAGAGACCCAGTACTTC; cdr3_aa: CASSRSHGQETQYF
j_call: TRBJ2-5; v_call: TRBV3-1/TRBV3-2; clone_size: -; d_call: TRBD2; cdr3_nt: TGTGCCAGCAGCCAAAACCCCAGACTAGCCGGAGAGACCCAGTACTTC; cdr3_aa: CASSQNPRLAGETQYF
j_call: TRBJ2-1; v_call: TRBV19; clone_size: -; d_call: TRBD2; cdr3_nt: TGTGCCAGTAGGACGGGACTAGCGGGAGGACCAGCATACAATGAGCAGTTCTTC; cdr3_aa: CASRTGLAGGPAYNEQFF
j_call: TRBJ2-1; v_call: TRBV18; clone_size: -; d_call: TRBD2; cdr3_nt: TGTGCCAGCTCACATGGGACTAGCGGGATCAATGAGCAGTTCTTC; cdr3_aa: CASSHGTSGINEQFF
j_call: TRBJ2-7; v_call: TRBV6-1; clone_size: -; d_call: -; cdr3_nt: TGTGCCAGCAGTGACGGGGGAGCCTACGAGCAGTACTTC; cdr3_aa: CASSDGGAYEQYF
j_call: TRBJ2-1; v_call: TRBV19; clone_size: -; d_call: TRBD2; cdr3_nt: TGTGCCAGTAGTATTCTGTCGCTAGCGGGAGATTTGGGCTACAATGAGCAGTTCTTC; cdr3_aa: CASSILSLAGDLGYNEQFF
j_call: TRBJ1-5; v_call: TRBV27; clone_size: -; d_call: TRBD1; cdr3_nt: TGTGCCAGCAGTCCACACCTGACAGGGGGTGAAGAGCATTTT; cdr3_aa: CASSPHLTGGEEHF
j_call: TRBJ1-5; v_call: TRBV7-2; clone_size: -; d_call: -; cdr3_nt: TGTGCCAGCAGCTTGGGGGGTACTCAGCCCCAGCATTTT; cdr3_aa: CASSLGGTQPQHF
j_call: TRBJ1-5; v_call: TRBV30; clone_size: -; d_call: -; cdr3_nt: TGTGCCTGGAGTGGAGGCAATCAGCCCCAGCATTTT; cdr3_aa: CAWSGGNQPQHF